These 22 T cell receptor beta chains were sequenced from one sample in a study of OX40 agonist ivuxolimab in advanced cancers. Data came from immunoSEQ multiplex PCR; TCRdb stores just in-frame clones and leaves some out. There are more than 75,000 clones in the sample; approximately 84% occur only once, and less than 6% lies in the top ten. The specimen was CD4+ or CD8+ T cells sorted from blood, collected in a trial of the OX40 agonist ivuxolimab. These receptors came from an adult with an advanced solid tumor such as melanoma, head and neck, liver or kidney cancer.

This chain joins TRBV6-5 and TRBJ1-3, with D hard to call. Germline CDR1 reads MNHEY; CDR2 reads SVGAGI. V shed 6 bases and J shed 4 bases, with 13 bases lying between them. The CDR3 runs 14 residues. This CDR3 is CASRDGTLGNTIYF. The CDR3 DNA is TGTGCCAGCAGGGACGGTACTTTGGGAAACACCATATATTTT.

The V gene is TRBV2, the J gene TRBJ1-2; D is perhaps TRBD1 (6 bases). The CDR3 contains 13 residues. Germline CDR1 and CDR2: SNHLY and FYNNEI. Trimming removed 9 bases from V and 7 bases from J, with 18 bases in between. Here the CDR3 reads CARRPGGLIGYTF. CDR3 coding DNA: TGTGCCAGACGTCCGGGGGGGCTGATTGGCTACACCTTC. Supplemented by reference TRBV2 and TRBJ1-2, the full variable domain reads EPEVTQTPSHQVTQMGQEVILRCVPISNHLYFYWYRQILGQKVEFLVSFYNNEISEKSEIFDDQFSVERPDGSNFTLKIRSTKLEDSAMYFCARRPGGLIGYTFGSGTRLTVV.

This clone occurred a few times. The chain recombines TRBV6-6 with TRBJ1-1, with D uncertain. The CDR3 is 12 amino acids. Germline-derived CDR1 and CDR2 are MNHNY and SVGAGI (reference sequence). The V end was cut by 7 bases, the J end by 0 bases, with 6 bases between. The CDR3 reads CASTKMNTEAFF. CDR3 bases: TGTGCCAGCACTAAGATGAACACTGAAGCTTTCTTT.

This sequence joins TRBV4-1 and TRBJ2-5; possible D gene TRBD2, 5 bases. The V and J ends lost 8 bases and 3 bases respectively, with 13 bases between them. In germline, CDR1 is MGHRA, CDR2 YSYEKL. The CDR3 runs 13 residues. CDR3 sequence: CASGRGSEETQYF. In DNA, the CDR3 is TGCGCCAGCGGTCGGGGATCGGAAGAGACCCAGTACTTC.

The V gene is TRBV10-3, the J gene TRBJ2-5; D unresolved. Gene TRBJ2-7 matches the end of the DNA better, so the J call may be wrong. The V gene's germline CDR1 is ENHRY and CDR2 SYGVKD. This CDR3 has 14 amino acids. CDR3 region: CAISESGSTYEQYF. CDR3 nucleotide sequence: TGTGCCATCAGTGAGTCAGGTTCCACCTACGAGCAGTACTTC.

This rearrangement joins TRBV6-5 to TRBJ1-2, with 7 bases aligning to TRBD1. J lost 4 bases, V lost 2 bases, and 4 bases had no gene match. Germline CDR1 MNHEY, CDR2 SVGAGI. The length of the CDR3 is 14 residues. This CDR3 reads CASSYDRDLYGYTF. In DNA form, the CDR3 reads TGTGCCAGCAGTTACGACAGGGACCTCTATGGCTACACCTTC.

The J gene is TRBJ2-5, the V gene TRBV19; the D gene could be TRBD1 or TRBD2 (5 bases each). The V end was cut by 3 bases, the J end by 2 bases, with 10 bases between. CDR3 size: 14 residues. Germline loops: CDR1 LNHDA, CDR2 SQIVND (reference sequence). The CDR3 bases are TGTGCCAGTAGTATCACGTGGGGGCAAGAGACCCAGTACTTC. The encoded protein is CASSITWGQETQYF. The entire variable domain, with the rest obtained from reference TRBV19 and TRBJ2-5, is as follows: DGGITQSPKYLFRKEGQNVTLSCEQNLNHDAMYWYRQDPGQGLRLIYYSQIVNDFQKGDIAEGYSVSREKKESFPLTVTSAQKNPTAFYLCASSITWGQETQYFGPGTRLLVL.

The rearrangement uses TRBV9 and TRBJ2-6; no reliable D call. This CDR3 comprises 16 residues. CDR1 and CDR2 from the germline V gene are SGDLS and YYNGEE. Trimming cost V 0 bases and J 0 bases, with 7 bases left between them. This CDR3 is CASSVGSHSGANVLTF. The DNA for the CDR3 is TGTGCCAGCAGCGTAGGCAGTCACTCTGGGGCCAACGTCCTGACTTTC.

This clone was observed a handful of times. The rearrangement uses TRBV6-1 and TRBJ1-5; D is uncertain. V lost 8 bases and J lost 5, with 10 bases in between. Germline V gene data show CDR1 as MNHNS and CDR2 as SASEGT. This CDR3 has 12 amino acids. The CDR3: CASEEGYQPQHF. The CDR3 bases are TGTGCCAGCGAGGAAGGGTATCAGCCCCAGCATTTT.

V and J are TRBV13 and TRBJ2-7, with 7 bases lining up with TRBD2. CDR3 length: 15 residues. The V and J ends lost 5 bases and 2 bases, in that order; junction bases with no gene match: 9. Germline V gene lookup returns CDR1 PRHDT and CDR2 FYEKMQ (reference sequence). In nucleotides, the CDR3 is TGTGCCAGCAGCCAAACTAGCGTGTCACCCTACGAGCAGTACTTC. It encodes CASSQTSVSPYEQYF. Complete variable domain (other parts from reference TRBV13 and TRBJ2-7): AAGVIQSPRHLIKEKRETATLKCYPIPRHDTVYWYQQGPGQDPQFLISFYEKMQSDKGSIPDRFSAQQFSDYHSELNMSSLELGDSALYFCASSQTSVSPYEQYFGPGTRLTVT.

CDR3 nucleotide sequence: TGTGCCAGCTCTCCGGGTAATGCCTACGAGCAGTACTTC. As protein: CASSPGNAYEQYF. The chain carries TRBV18 and TRBJ2-7, with no clear D. Germline V lookup: CDR1 KGHSH, CDR2 LQKENI. CDR3 size: 13 residues. The germline V and J ends were trimmed by 6 bases and 2 bases, with 11 bases remaining between them.

The chain employs TRBV11-1 and TRBJ1-1; D may be TRBD1 (6 bases). Trimming took 3 bases from V and 2 from J, leaving 10 bases between them. The CDR3 totals 14 residues. Germline-derived CDR1 and CDR2 are SGHAT and FQDESV (reference sequence). The CDR3 DNA follows: TGTGCCAGCAGCTTGTACAGGGATAACACTGAAGCTTTCTTT. This gives the protein CASSLYRDNTEAFF. Filled out from reference TRBV11-1 and TRBJ1-1, the complete variable domain reads EAEVAQSPRYKITEKSQAVAFWCDPISGHATLYWYRQILGQGPELLVQFQDESVVDDSQLPKDRFSAERLKGVDSTLKIQPAELGDSAMYLCASSLYRDNTEAFFGQGTRLTVV.

This chain uses TRBV9 with TRBJ2-3; possibly TRBD2 for D (6 bases). V was clipped by 3 bases and J by 2 bases, with 16 bases between them. The CDR3 spans 16 residues. CDR1 SGDLS and CDR2 YYNGEE come from the germline V gene. CDR3 DNA: TGTGCCAGCAGCGGTCGGGGGACTCCCCCCACAGATACGCAGTATTTT. Translation: CASSGRGTPPTDTQYF. The full variable domain, with the rest looked up from reference TRBV9 and TRBJ2-3, is DSGVTQTPKHLITATGQRVTLRCSPRSGDLSVYWYQQSLDQGLQFLIQYYNGEERAKGNILERFSAQQFPDLHSELNLSSLELGDSALYFCASSGRGTPPTDTQYFGPGTRLTVL.

The chain links TRBV6-4 to TRBJ2-2; no firm D call. The CDR3 covers 14 residues. CDR1 is MRHNA, CDR2 SNTAGT, per germline. V lost 4 bases, J lost 5 bases, and 11 bases lay in between. The CDR3 loop is CASSGTRSTGELFF. CDR3 DNA: TGTGCCAGCAGTGGGACGAGATCTACCGGGGAGCTGTTTTTT.

The rearrangement uses TRBV30 and TRBJ2-3; TRBD1 agrees at 10 bases. The CDR3 sequence is 13 residues long. V lost 4 bases, J lost 8 bases, and 6 bases stayed unmatched. Germline values: CDR1 GTSNPN, CDR2 SVGIG (reference sequence). In DNA form, the CDR3 reads TGTGCCTGGACGGGACAGGGGCCTAGTACGCAGTATTTT. Its translation: CAWTGQGPSTQYF. Based on the CDR3 plus reference TRBV30 and TRBJ2-3, the full variable domain is SQTIHQWPATLVQPVGSPLSLECTVEGTSNPNLYWYRQAAGRGLQLLFYSVGIGQISSEVPQNLSASRPQDRQFILSSKKLLLSDSGFYLCAWTGQGPSTQYFGPGTRLTVL.

This chain uses TRBV6-5 with TRBJ1-2, with D maybe TRBD1 (5 bases). V was shortened by 2 bases and J by 4 bases, with 11 bases between the two germline ends. The CDR3 is 14 residues long. From germline, CDR1 is MNHEY and CDR2 SVGAGI. The CDR3 nucleotides read TGTGCCAGCAGTTACCGCAGGGAGACCTATGGCTACACCTTC. The encoded protein is CASSYRRETYGYTF.

The chain combines TRBV6-1 with TRBJ1-1, with D unresolved. Germline CDR1 and CDR2: MNHNS and SASEGT. Trimming pared 5 bases from V and 0 bases from J, leaving 13 bases between. The CDR3 sequence is 15 residues long. In DNA form, the CDR3 reads TGTGCCAGCAGTCGGGAGGGATCAATGAACACTGAAGCTTTCTTT. Residues: CASSREGSMNTEAFF.

The V call is TRBV18, the J call TRBJ1-5; maybe TRBD1 (5 bases). This CDR3 is 16 amino acids long. Germline values: CDR1 KGHSH, CDR2 LQKENI. The V end lost 3 bases, the J end lost 1 base, and 13 bases lay between the germline ends. CDR3 DNA sequence: TGTGCCAGCTCACCCGGGCTTCCAGGGAGCAATCAGCCCCAGCATTTT. It specifies CASSPGLPGSNQPQHF.

This CDR3 reads CASSLGPYGRDEQYF. The CDR3 region has the DNA TGTGCCAGCAGCTTAGGCCCTTATGGCAGGGACGAGCAGTACTTC. The chain joins TRBV7-3 to TRBJ2-7; TRBD1 is a possible D gene (5 bases). Trimming cost V 2 bases and J 5 bases, with 16 bases left between them. Germline CDR1 is SGHTA and CDR2 is FQGTGA. The CDR3 covers 15 residues.

The chain couples TRBV14 to TRBJ2-5; weak D call: TRBD2 (5 bases). This CDR3 has 16 amino acids. Germline assignment: CDR1 SGHDN and CDR2 FVKESK. V shed 0 bases and J shed 1 base, with 12 bases lying between them. The CDR3 spells CASSQDRGTSQETQYF. CDR3 in DNA: TGTGCCAGCAGCCAAGATCGAGGTACTAGCCAAGAGACCCAGTACTTC.

Only a few counts were recorded for this clone. J is TRBJ2-7 and V is TRBV5-1, with TRBD1 as a possible D gene (6 bases). This CDR3 has 15 residues. The germline V and J ends were trimmed by 0 bases and 2 bases, with 12 bases remaining between them. In germline, CDR1 is SGHRS, CDR2 YFSETQ. CDR3 nucleotides: TGCGCCAGCAGCTTGGCCCAGGGGTCGGCCTACGAGCAGTACTTC. Translated, it gives CASSLAQGSAYEQYF. The entire variable domain, with the rest obtained from reference TRBV5-1 and TRBJ2-7, is as follows: KAGVTQTPRYLIKTRGQQVTLSCSPISGHRSVSWYQQTPGQGLQFLFEYFSETQRNKGNFPGRFSGRQFSNSRSEMNVSTLELGDSALYLCASSLAQGSAYEQYFGPGTRLTVT.

This clone was seen more than once but under ten times. The chain employs TRBV7-9 and TRBJ2-1, with TRBD1 matching 10 bases. With 6 bases clipped from V and 5 bases from J, the junction kept 13 bases outside the gene matches. In germline, CDR1 is SEHNR, CDR2 FQNEAQ (reference sequence). The CDR3 is made up of 17 amino acids. The DNA for the CDR3 is TGTGCCAGCAGTTCGGGACAGGGGTCGATGCCAGACAATGAGCAGTTCTTC. Translation gives CASSSGQGSMPDNEQFF. The full variable domain, with the rest looked up from reference TRBV7-9 and TRBJ2-1, is DTGVSQNPRHKITKRGQNVTFRCDPISEHNRLYWYRQTLGQGPEFLTYFQNEAQLEKSRLLSDRFSAERPKGSFSTLEIQRTEQGDSAMYLCASSSGQGSMPDNEQFFGPGTRLTVL.